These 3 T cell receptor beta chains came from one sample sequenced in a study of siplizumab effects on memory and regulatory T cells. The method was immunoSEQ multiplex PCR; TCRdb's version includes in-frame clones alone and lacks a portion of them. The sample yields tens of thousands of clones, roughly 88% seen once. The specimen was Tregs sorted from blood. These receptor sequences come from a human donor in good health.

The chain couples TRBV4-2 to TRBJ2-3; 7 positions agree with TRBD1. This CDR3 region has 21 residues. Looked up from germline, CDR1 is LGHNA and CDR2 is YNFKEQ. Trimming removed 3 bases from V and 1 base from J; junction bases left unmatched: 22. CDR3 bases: TGTGCCAGCAGCCATTACTTCGGACAGGATGCATGGAGCCAGCGCACAGATACGCAGTATTTT. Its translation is CASSHYFGQDAWSQRTDTQYF.

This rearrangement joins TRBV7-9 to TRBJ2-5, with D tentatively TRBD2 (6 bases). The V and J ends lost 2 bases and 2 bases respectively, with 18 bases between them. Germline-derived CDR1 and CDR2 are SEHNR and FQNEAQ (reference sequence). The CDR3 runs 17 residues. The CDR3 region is CASSLYGREDSQETQYF. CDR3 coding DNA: TGTGCCAGCAGCTTATATGGCAGGGAGGATTCACAAGAGACCCAGTACTTC.

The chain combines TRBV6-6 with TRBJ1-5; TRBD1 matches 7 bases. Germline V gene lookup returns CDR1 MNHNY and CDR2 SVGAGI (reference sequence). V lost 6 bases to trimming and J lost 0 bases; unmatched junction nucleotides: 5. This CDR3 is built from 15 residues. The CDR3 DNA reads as TGTGCCAGCAGATCCAGGGGGGATAGCAATCAGCCCCAGCATTTT. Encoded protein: CASRSRGDSNQPQHF.